This is a list of T cell receptor beta chains from one sample in a study of CD8+ T cells in alopecia areata. Repertoires were generated with immunoSEQ multiplex PCR, while TCRdb's copy carries only in-frame clones and drops some. The data contain 110,000 or so clones, 45% to 60% of them singletons. The sequenced material came from NKG2D-low CD8+ T cells sorted from blood. These receptor sequences come from a human donor with alopecia areata. Each CDR3 is given with its conserved first and last residue. D genes are given only for firm matches. Part of the rows lack a size; the others show once, few, many or a class for expanded clones.

abundance: -
j_gene: TRBJ2-7
d_gene: -
v_gene: TRBV27
len: 14
CDR3nt: TGTGCCAGCAGTTTATCTCCCGGAGCCTACGAGCAGTACTTC
CDR3aa: CASSLSPGAYEQYF

abundance: -
j_gene: TRBJ2-7
d_gene: TRBD1
v_gene: TRBV2
len: 14
CDR3nt: TGTGCCAGCAGGGGGACAGGGAGACCCTACGAGCAGTACTTC
CDR3aa: CASRGTGRPYEQYF

abundance: few
j_gene: TRBJ2-3
d_gene: TRBD2
v_gene: TRBV4-1
len: 17
CDR3nt: TGCGCCAGCAGCCAAGATGAGTGGCGGGAGGGCCCAGATACGCAGTATTTT
CDR3aa: CASSQDEWREGPDTQYF

abundance: once
j_gene: TRBJ2-1
d_gene: -
v_gene: TRBV9
len: 17
CDR3nt: TGTGCCAGCAGCGGGACCCTAGCGAAGAGCTCCTACAATGAGCAGTTCTTC
CDR3aa: CASSGTLAKSSYNEQFF

abundance: -
j_gene: TRBJ2-7
d_gene: TRBD2
v_gene: TRBV7-6
len: 13
CDR3nt: TGTGCCAGCAGCCGTAGCGGGAGCTACGAGCAGTACTTC
CDR3aa: CASSRSGSYEQYF

abundance: few
j_gene: TRBJ2-7
d_gene: -
v_gene: TRBV28
len: 12
CDR3nt: TGTGCCAGCAGTTATTTCAGCTACGAGCAGTACTTC
CDR3aa: CASSYFSYEQYF

abundance: -
j_gene: TRBJ2-7
d_gene: -
v_gene: TRBV2
len: 16
CDR3nt: TGTGCCAGCAGTGTGGATGGGGCAGGGGCCTCCTACGAGCAGTACTTC
CDR3aa: CASSVDGAGASYEQYF

abundance: few
j_gene: TRBJ1-4
d_gene: -
v_gene: TRBV15
len: 10
CDR3nt: TGTGCCACCAGCAGGGAAAAACTGTTTTTT
CDR3aa: CATSREKLFF

abundance: -
j_gene: TRBJ1-1
d_gene: -
v_gene: TRBV7-9
len: 15
CDR3nt: TGTGCCAGCAGCAGAGATATGGACGGGAACACTGAAGCTTTCTTT
CDR3aa: CASSRDMDGNTEAFF

abundance: -
j_gene: TRBJ2-1
d_gene: TRBD2
v_gene: TRBV5-1
len: 14
CDR3nt: TGCGCCAGCAGCCAGGCTAGCGGGAACAATGAGCAGTTCTTC
CDR3aa: CASSQASGNNEQFF

abundance: -
j_gene: TRBJ2-3
d_gene: -
v_gene: TRBV30
len: 12
CDR3nt: TGTGCCTGGGAGGGGACTACAGATACGCAGTATTTT
CDR3aa: CAWEGTTDTQYF

abundance: few
j_gene: TRBJ1-5
d_gene: TRBD1
v_gene: TRBV6-1
len: 13
CDR3nt: TGTGCCACATCCGGGACAGGGAGTCAGCCCCAGCATTTT
CDR3aa: CATSGTGSQPQHF

abundance: once
j_gene: TRBJ2-2
d_gene: TRBD2
v_gene: TRBV5-1
len: 16
CDR3nt: TGCGCCAGCAATCAGCGGGAGGGCCTGTTCCCCGGGGAGCTGTTTTTT
CDR3aa: CASNQREGLFPGELFF

abundance: -
j_gene: TRBJ2-1
d_gene: -
v_gene: TRBV6-1
len: 15
CDR3nt: TGTGCCAGCAGTGAAGCTGGGACCACTGGAGATGAGCAGTTCTTC
CDR3aa: CASSEAGTTGDEQFF

abundance: -
j_gene: TRBJ2-7
d_gene: -
v_gene: TRBV7-2
len: 12
CDR3nt: TGTGCCAGCAGCTCTAGCTACTACGAGCAGTACTTC
CDR3aa: CASSSSYYEQYF

abundance: -
j_gene: TRBJ2-1
d_gene: TRBD1
v_gene: TRBV2
len: 13
CDR3nt: TGTGCCAGCGGTAGGACAGGGGACAATGAGCAGGTCTTC
CDR3aa: CASGRTGDNEQVF

abundance: -
j_gene: TRBJ2-3
d_gene: -
v_gene: TRBV7-8
len: 18
CDR3nt: TGTGCCAGCAGCTTATCTGGAGGGTTCGGGAGCCCCACAGATACGCAGTATTTT
CDR3aa: CASSLSGGFGSPTDTQYF

abundance: -
j_gene: TRBJ2-5
d_gene: TRBD2
v_gene: TRBV19
len: 17
CDR3nt: TGTGCCAGTCGTAATCTTGTAGCGGGAGGGCCGTCAGAGACCCAGTACTTC
CDR3aa: CASRNLVAGGPSETQYF

abundance: few
j_gene: TRBJ2-2
d_gene: -
v_gene: TRBV29-1
len: 12
CDR3nt: TGCAGCGTTGTCGAACAAAACGGGGAGCTGTTTTTT
CDR3aa: CSVVEQNGELFF

abundance: -
j_gene: TRBJ2-7
d_gene: -
v_gene: TRBV7-9
len: 12
CDR3nt: TGTGCCAGCAGCGCACAGGGATACGAGCAGTACTTC
CDR3aa: CASSAQGYEQYF

abundance: -
j_gene: TRBJ2-3
d_gene: TRBD2
v_gene: TRBV13
len: 20
CDR3nt: TGTGCCAGCAGCTCAGCGACCCTAGCGGGAGGTAACCCTAGCACAGATACGCAGTATTTT
CDR3aa: CASSSATLAGGNPSTDTQYF

abundance: -
j_gene: TRBJ2-7
d_gene: -
v_gene: TRBV28
len: 14
CDR3nt: TGTGCCAGCAGCCCCGGGACTCCCTCCTACGAGCAGTACTTC
CDR3aa: CASSPGTPSYEQYF

abundance: -
j_gene: TRBJ2-1
d_gene: -
v_gene: TRBV5-1
len: 12
CDR3nt: TGCGCCAGCAGCTTGCTGGGCAATGAGCAGTTCTTC
CDR3aa: CASSLLGNEQFF

abundance: -
j_gene: TRBJ2-7
d_gene: -
v_gene: TRBV27
len: 16
CDR3nt: TGTGCCAGCAGTTTAACTCTCAGGGGGGAATCCTACGAGCAGTACTTC
CDR3aa: CASSLTLRGESYEQYF

abundance: -
j_gene: TRBJ2-6
d_gene: -
v_gene: TRBV7-6
len: 13
CDR3nt: TGTGCCAGCAGCCAGCCCTACATTAACGTCCTGACTTTC
CDR3aa: CASSQPYINVLTF

abundance: once
j_gene: TRBJ1-5
d_gene: -
v_gene: TRBV28
len: 12
CDR3nt: TGTGCCAGCAGTTTAGGAGGTCAGCCCCAGCATTTT
CDR3aa: CASSLGGQPQHF

abundance: -
j_gene: TRBJ2-5
d_gene: -
v_gene: TRBV5-4
len: 15
CDR3nt: TGTGCCAGCAGCTTGGCGCCCAAATCGCAAGAGACCCAGTACTTC
CDR3aa: CASSLAPKSQETQYF

abundance: -
j_gene: TRBJ2-7
d_gene: -
v_gene: TRBV2
len: 15
CDR3nt: TGTGCCAGCAGTGAATTCCGGAATATGGAAATCGAGCAGTACTTC
CDR3aa: CASSEFRNMEIEQYF

abundance: -
j_gene: TRBJ2-7
d_gene: -
v_gene: TRBV9
len: 14
CDR3nt: TGTGCCAGCAGCGCTGCCCAGGGTCTCAACGAGCAGTACTTC
CDR3aa: CASSAAQGLNEQYF

abundance: few
j_gene: TRBJ2-5
d_gene: -
v_gene: TRBV4-1
len: 15
CDR3nt: TGCGCCAGCAGCCAAGAACGGGACTTCCAAGAGACCCAGTACTTC
CDR3aa: CASSQERDFQETQYF

abundance: -
j_gene: TRBJ2-1
d_gene: TRBD2
v_gene: TRBV13
len: 17
CDR3nt: TGTGCCAGCAGCTCAAGGACTAGCGGGAGGGGATACAATGAGCAGTTCTTC
CDR3aa: CASSSRTSGRGYNEQFF

abundance: few
j_gene: TRBJ1-1
d_gene: -
v_gene: TRBV4-1
len: 14
CDR3nt: TGCGCCAGCAGCCAAGATAGTGGGCACACTGAAGCTTTCTTT
CDR3aa: CASSQDSGHTEAFF

abundance: -
j_gene: TRBJ1-1
d_gene: -
v_gene: TRBV30
len: 14
CDR3nt: TGTGCCTGGAACCGGCTACGACCGAACACTGAAGCTTTCTTT
CDR3aa: CAWNRLRPNTEAFF

abundance: few
j_gene: TRBJ1-5
d_gene: TRBD1
v_gene: TRBV5-1
len: 14
CDR3nt: TGCGCCAGCAGCTGGACAGGGCTGGATCAGCCCCAGCATTTT
CDR3aa: CASSWTGLDQPQHF

abundance: -
j_gene: TRBJ2-3
d_gene: -
v_gene: TRBV13
len: 15
CDR3nt: TGTGCCAGCAGCGACGGGATTGGCAGCGCAGATACGCAGTATTTT
CDR3aa: CASSDGIGSADTQYF

abundance: few
j_gene: TRBJ1-1
d_gene: -
v_gene: TRBV7-9
len: 13
CDR3nt: TGTGCCAGCAGCTCCCCTGGGCGTGCTGAAGCTTTCTTT
CDR3aa: CASSSPGRAEAFF

abundance: -
j_gene: TRBJ2-3
d_gene: -
v_gene: TRBV2
len: 12
CDR3nt: TGTGCCAGCAGGACCTACACAGATACGCAGTATTTT
CDR3aa: CASRTYTDTQYF

abundance: few
j_gene: TRBJ1-4
d_gene: -
v_gene: TRBV19
len: 12
CDR3nt: TGTGCCAGTAGTACCGGGACACTTAAACTGTTTTTT
CDR3aa: CASSTGTLKLFF

abundance: -
j_gene: TRBJ2-1
d_gene: TRBD1
v_gene: TRBV28
len: 15
CDR3nt: TGTGCCAGCCACCCGGCCGGGACAGGGTTCGGGGAGCAGTTCTTC
CDR3aa: CASHPAGTGFGEQFF

abundance: -
j_gene: TRBJ2-3
d_gene: TRBD2
v_gene: TRBV29-1
len: 15
CDR3nt: TGCAGCGTTGACGGGACTAGCGGGAGGACAGATACGCAGTATTTT
CDR3aa: CSVDGTSGRTDTQYF